A single TCR beta chain is shown here with its context. Its antigen is still unknown. Assay used: immunoSEQ multiplex PCR; TCRdb lists only in-frame clones, some missing. The sample lists under 35,000 clones; more than 60% were seen once. The sample is drawn from a study of cytotoxic CD8 clonotypes in ibrutinib-treated CLL. Findings of the study overall: There were differences in sampling times between sustained-remission and progressing patients. Public clonotypes proved infrequent, and on treatment they shrank or remained steady.

Germline values: CDR1 MDHEN, CDR2 SYDVKM. The CDR3 extends over 13 amino acids. V was pared by 6 bases and J by 5 bases, with 3 bases of the junction left unmatched. This chain links TRBV28 with TRBJ2-2, with 7 nucleotides matching TRBD1. The sequence derives from a human donor with chronic lymphocytic leukemia. This material consisted of PBMCs, taken after 24 months of ibrutinib treatment. CDR3 sequence (DNA): TGTGCCAGCAGACCGACAGGGACCGGGGAGCTGTTTTTT. Its translation is CASRPTGTGELFF.